This TCR beta chain was captured in a study of blood T cell repertoires in COVID-19. Across the whole study: Italy, Spain and the United States were the sources of the convalescent and acute COVID-19 samples. The analysed material was cDNA or gDNA that came from T cells, B-cell-depleted T cells, or PBMCs.

The V and J ends lost 10 bases and 5 bases, in that order; junction bases with no gene match: 5. The CDR3 contains 12 residues. CDR1 LNHDA and CDR2 SQIVND come from the germline V gene (reference sequence). Original processing methods: Reference gene primer amplification yielded estimated nucleated cell counts. Only in-frame clones appear in the TCRdb table, and some are missing; sequencing was by immunoSEQ multiplex PCR. V, J and clone size are those of that table, while D and trimming were read from the DNA. The top ten hold 1.6% of the sample, which has more than 300,000 clones, about nine tenths seen once.

The specimen sequenced was peripheral blood. V and J are TRBV19 and TRBJ1-1, with TRBD1 matching over 9 bases. This receptor was taken from a woman in her thirties with COVID-19, enrolled during active disease. The CDR3: CATSGQGTEAFF. CDR3 in DNA: TGTGCCACCTCGGGACAGGGAACTGAAGCTTTCTTT.